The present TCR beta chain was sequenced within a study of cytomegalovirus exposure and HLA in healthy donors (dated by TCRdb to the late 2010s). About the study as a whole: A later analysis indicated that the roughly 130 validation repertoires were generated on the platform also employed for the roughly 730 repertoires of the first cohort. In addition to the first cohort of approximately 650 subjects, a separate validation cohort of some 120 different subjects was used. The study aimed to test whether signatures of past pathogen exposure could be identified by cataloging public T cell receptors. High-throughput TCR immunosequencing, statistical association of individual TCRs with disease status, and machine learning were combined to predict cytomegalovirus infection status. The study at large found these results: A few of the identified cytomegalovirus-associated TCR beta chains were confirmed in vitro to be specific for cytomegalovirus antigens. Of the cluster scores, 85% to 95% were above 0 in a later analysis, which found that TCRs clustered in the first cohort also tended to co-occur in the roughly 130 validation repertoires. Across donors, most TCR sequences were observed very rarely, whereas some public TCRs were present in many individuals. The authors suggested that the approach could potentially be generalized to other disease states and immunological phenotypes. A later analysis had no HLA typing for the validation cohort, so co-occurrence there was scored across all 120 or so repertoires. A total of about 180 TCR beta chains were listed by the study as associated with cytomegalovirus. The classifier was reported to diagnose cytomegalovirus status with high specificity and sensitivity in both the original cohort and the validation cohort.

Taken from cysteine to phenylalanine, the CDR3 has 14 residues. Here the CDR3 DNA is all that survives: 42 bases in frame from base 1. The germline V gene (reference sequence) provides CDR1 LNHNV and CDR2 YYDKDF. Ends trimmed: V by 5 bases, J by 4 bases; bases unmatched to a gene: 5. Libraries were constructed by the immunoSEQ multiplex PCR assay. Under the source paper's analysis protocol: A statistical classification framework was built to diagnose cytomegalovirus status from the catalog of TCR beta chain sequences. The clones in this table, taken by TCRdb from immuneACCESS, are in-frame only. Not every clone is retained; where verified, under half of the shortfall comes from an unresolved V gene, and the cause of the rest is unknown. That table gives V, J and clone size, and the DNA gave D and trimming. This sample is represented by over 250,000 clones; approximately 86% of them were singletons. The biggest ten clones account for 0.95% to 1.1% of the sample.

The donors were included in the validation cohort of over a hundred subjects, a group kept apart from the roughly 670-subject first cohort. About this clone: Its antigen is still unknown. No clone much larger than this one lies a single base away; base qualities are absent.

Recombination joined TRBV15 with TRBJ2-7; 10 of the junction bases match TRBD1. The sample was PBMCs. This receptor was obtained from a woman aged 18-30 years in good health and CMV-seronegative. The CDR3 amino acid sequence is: CATSAGQGWYEQYF. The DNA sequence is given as TGTGCCACCAGCGCGGGACAGGGGTGGTACGAGCAGTACTTC.